Listed below are T cell receptor beta chains from one sample, sequenced in a study of blood T cell repertoires in COVID-19. Assay: immunoSEQ multiplex PCR; the TCRdb copy retains only in-frame clones and omits some. The sample contains about 140,000 clones, about four fifths of which appear only once. Sample: peripheral blood. The receptors come from a human donor in a cohort sampled during active COVID-19. The CDR3 runs from the conserved cysteine through the conserved F or W. Fields, in order: J gene, D gene, clone size, V gene, CDR3 DNA, CDR3 protein. A D gene is named only where the DNA matches it firmly. A row's size may be missing; if present it is once, few, many or a size class.

j_gene: TRBJ2-2; d_gene: NA; abundance: NA; v_gene: TRBV7-3; CDR3nt: TGTGCCAGCAGCTTACGGGTGAACACCGGGGAGCTGTTTTTT; CDR3aa: CASSLRVNTGELFF
j_gene: TRBJ1-3; d_gene: NA; abundance: NA; v_gene: TRBV18; CDR3nt: TGTGCCAGCTCACCACAGGGGTCTGGAAACACCATATATTTT; CDR3aa: CASSPQGSGNTIYF
j_gene: TRBJ2-1; d_gene: NA; abundance: NA; v_gene: TRBV7-2; CDR3nt: TGTGCCAGCAGCTTAGGGGCTGTCAATGAGCAGTTCTTC; CDR3aa: CASSLGAVNEQFF
j_gene: TRBJ2-7; d_gene: NA; abundance: NA; v_gene: TRBV6-6; CDR3nt: TGTGCCAGCAGCCCCCGTTCGAGCGGCAACTCCTACGAGCAGTACTTC; CDR3aa: CASSPRSSGNSYEQYF
j_gene: TRBJ2-5; d_gene: NA; abundance: NA; v_gene: TRBV9; CDR3nt: TGTGCCAGCAGCGTTCGACAGTTTCGAGAAGAGACCCAGTACTTC; CDR3aa: CASSVRQFREETQYF
j_gene: TRBJ1-2; d_gene: NA; abundance: NA; v_gene: TRBV6-5; CDR3nt: TGTGCCGCCGCGCTGTTTTCAAACTATGGCTACACCTTC; CDR3aa: CAAALFSNYGYTF
j_gene: TRBJ1-2; d_gene: TRBD1; abundance: NA; v_gene: TRBV18; CDR3nt: TGTGCCAGCTCACTTAGACAGGGAGCGAACTATGGCTACACCTTC; CDR3aa: CASSLRQGANYGYTF
j_gene: TRBJ1-2; d_gene: TRBD1; abundance: few; v_gene: TRBV3-1/TRBV3-2; CDR3nt: TGTGCCAGCAGCCCCCTACTCAGGGGGGCCCGTGGCTACACCTTC; CDR3aa: CASSPLLRGARGYTF
j_gene: TRBJ2-7; d_gene: TRBD2; abundance: NA; v_gene: TRBV3-1/TRBV3-2; CDR3nt: TGTGCCAGCAGCCAAGAACTAGCGGGCGATACCGAGCAGTACTTC; CDR3aa: CASSQELAGDTEQYF
j_gene: TRBJ2-7; d_gene: TRBD1; abundance: NA; v_gene: TRBV11-3; CDR3nt: TGTGCCAGCAGCTTAGAAGGACAGGCTGGCGAGCAGTACTTC; CDR3aa: CASSLEGQAGEQYF
j_gene: TRBJ2-1; d_gene: TRBD1; abundance: NA; v_gene: TRBV27; CDR3nt: TGTGCCAGCAGTTTTAACAGGGGGGTATACAATGAGCAGTTCTTC; CDR3aa: CASSFNRGVYNEQFF
j_gene: TRBJ2-3; d_gene: TRBD2; abundance: once; v_gene: TRBV6-5; CDR3nt: TGTGCCAGCAGTTACGTTAGCGGGACAGATACGCAGTATTTT; CDR3aa: CASSYVSGTDTQYF
j_gene: TRBJ1-1; d_gene: TRBD1; abundance: NA; v_gene: TRBV5-1; CDR3nt: TGCGCCAGCAGCTGGGACAGTAGCACTGAAGCTTTCTTT; CDR3aa: CASSWDSSTEAFF
j_gene: TRBJ2-2; d_gene: NA; abundance: NA; v_gene: TRBV11-2; CDR3nt: TGTGCCAGCAGCCAAAACAGGAACACCGGGGAGCTGTTTTTT; CDR3aa: CASSQNRNTGELFF
j_gene: TRBJ1-2; d_gene: NA; abundance: NA; v_gene: TRBV5-4; CDR3nt: TGTGCCAGCAGCGCACCTGGGGGGGGCTACACCTTC; CDR3aa: CASSAPGGGYTF
j_gene: TRBJ1-3; d_gene: NA; abundance: NA; v_gene: TRBV4-1; CDR3nt: TGCGCCAGCAGCCAGGGCGGTACGAGGGGGTCGGGAAACACCATATATTTT; CDR3aa: CASSQGGTRGSGNTIYF
j_gene: TRBJ2-3; d_gene: TRBD1; abundance: NA; v_gene: TRBV18; CDR3nt: TGTGCCAGCTCAAGGAAGACAGGGACGACCACAGATACGCAGTATTTT; CDR3aa: CASSRKTGTTTDTQYF